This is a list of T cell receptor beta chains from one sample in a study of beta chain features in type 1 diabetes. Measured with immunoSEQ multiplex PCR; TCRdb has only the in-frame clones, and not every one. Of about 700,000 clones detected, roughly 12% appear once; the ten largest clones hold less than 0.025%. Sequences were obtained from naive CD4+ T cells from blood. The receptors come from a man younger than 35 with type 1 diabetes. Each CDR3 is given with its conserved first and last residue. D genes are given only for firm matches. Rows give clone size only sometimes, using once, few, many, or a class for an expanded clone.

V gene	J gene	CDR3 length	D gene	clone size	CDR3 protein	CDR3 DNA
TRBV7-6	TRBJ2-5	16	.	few	CASSSPRQGYQETQYF	TGTGCCAGCAGCTCCCCTCGGCAGGGCTACCAAGAGACCCAGTACTTC
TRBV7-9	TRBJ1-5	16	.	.	CASSLTGTPGNQPQHF	TGTGCCAGCAGCTTGACAGGTACCCCGGGAAATCAGCCCCAGCATTTT
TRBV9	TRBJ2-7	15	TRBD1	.	CASSVETGGAYEQYF	TGTGCCAGCAGCGTAGAGACAGGGGGTGCCTACGAGCAGTACTTC
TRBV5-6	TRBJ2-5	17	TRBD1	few	CASSLFVQGALGETQYF	TGTGCCAGCAGCTTGTTCGTCCAGGGGGCCCTAGGGGAGACCCAGTACTTC
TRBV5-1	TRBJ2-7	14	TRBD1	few	CASSLTGVMDEQYF	TGCGCCAGCAGCTTGACAGGGGTTATGGACGAGCAGTACTTC
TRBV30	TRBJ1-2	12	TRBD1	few	CAWTQGALGYTF	TGTGCCTGGACACAGGGGGCTTTAGGCTACACCTTC
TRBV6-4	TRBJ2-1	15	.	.	CASSARPGEVNEQFF	TGTGCCAGCAGTGCCAGACCTGGAGAGGTTAATGAGCAGTTCTTC
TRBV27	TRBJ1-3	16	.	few	CASSLKGPGAGNTIYF	TGTGCCAGCAGTTTAAAGGGGCCAGGGGCTGGAAACACCATATATTTT
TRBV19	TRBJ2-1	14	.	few	CASSTTSGYNEQFF	TGTGCCAGTAGTACGACCTCCGGCTACAATGAGCAGTTCTTC
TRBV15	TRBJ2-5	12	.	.	CATEGAGETQYF	TGTGCCACCGAAGGCGCCGGGGAGACCCAGTACTTC
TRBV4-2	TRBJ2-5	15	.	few	CASSQLPGTEETQYF	TGTGCCAGCAGCCAATTACCCGGGACGGAAGAGACCCAGTACTTC
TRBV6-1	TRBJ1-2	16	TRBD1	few	CASSEALGTGNYGYTF	TGTGCCAGCAGTGAAGCCCTCGGGACAGGCAACTATGGCTACACCTTC
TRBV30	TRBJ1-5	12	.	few	CAWGGIGQPQHF	TGTGCCTGGGGGGGTATAGGTCAGCCCCAGCATTTT
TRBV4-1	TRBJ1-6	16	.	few	CASSQEGAASNSPLHF	TGCGCCAGCAGCCAAGAGGGGGCGGCAAGTAATTCACCCCTCCACTTT
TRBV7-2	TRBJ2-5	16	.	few	CASSLGGAGAQETQYF	TGTGCCAGCAGCTTAGGAGGCGCGGGGGCACAAGAGACCCAGTACTTC
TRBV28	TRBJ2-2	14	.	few	CASSLRLGTGELFF	TGTGCCAGCAGCCTCCGCTTAGGGACCGGGGAGCTGTTTTTT
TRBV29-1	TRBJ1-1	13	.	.	CSDQGNWNTEAFF	TGCAGCGATCAGGGAAATTGGAACACTGAAGCTTTCTTT
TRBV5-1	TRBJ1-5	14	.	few	CASSPGTEDQPQHF	TGCGCCAGCAGCCCGGGGACGGAAGATCAGCCCCAGCATTTT
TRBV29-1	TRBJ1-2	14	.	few	CSVIDRGANYGYTF	TGCAGCGTTATTGACAGAGGAGCTAACTATGGCTACACCTTC
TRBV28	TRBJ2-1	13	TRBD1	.	CASSWTGLNEQFF	TGTGCCAGCAGTTGGACAGGGTTGAATGAGCAGTTCTTC
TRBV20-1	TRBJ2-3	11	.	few	CSARGPDTQYF	TGCAGTGCTAGAGGGCCAGATACGCAGTATTTT
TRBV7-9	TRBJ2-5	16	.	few	CASSFRPGAYAETQYF	TGTGCCAGCAGCTTTCGACCGGGGGCGTACGCGGAGACCCAGTACTTC
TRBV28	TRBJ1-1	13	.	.	CASSPGPYTEAFF	TGTGCCAGCAGCCCCGGGCCTTACACTGAAGCTTTCTTT
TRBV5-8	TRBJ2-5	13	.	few	CASSLLAQETQYF	TGTGCCAGCAGCTTGTTGGCGCAAGAGACCCAGTACTTC
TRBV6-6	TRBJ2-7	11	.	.	CASTGSYEQYF	TGTGCCAGCACAGGGTCCTACGAGCAGTACTTC
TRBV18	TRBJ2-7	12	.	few	CASYSVSYEQYF	TGTGCCAGCTACTCGGTCAGCTACGAGCAGTACTTC
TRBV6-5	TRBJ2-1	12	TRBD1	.	CASSLDRGREFF	TGTGCCAGCAGCCTGGACAGGGGACGAGAGTTCTTC
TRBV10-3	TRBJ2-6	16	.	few	CATTSGGGSGANVLTF	TGTGCCACCACGTCCGGGGGAGGATCTGGGGCCAACGTCCTGACTTTC
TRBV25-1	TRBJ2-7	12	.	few	CASSVTGYEQYF	TGTGCCAGCAGTGTCACAGGCTACGAGCAGTACTTC
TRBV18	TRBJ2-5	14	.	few	CASSPPAGMETQYF	TGTGCCAGCTCACCACCGGCGGGGATGGAGACCCAGTACTTC
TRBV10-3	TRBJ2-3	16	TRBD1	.	CAISEQTGGRTDTQYF	TGTGCCATCAGTGAGCAAACAGGGGGTAGGACAGATACGCAGTATTTT
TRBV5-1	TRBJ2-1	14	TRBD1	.	CASSSWTGLNEQFF	TGCGCCAGCAGCTCCTGGACAGGGCTAAATGAGCAGTTCTTC
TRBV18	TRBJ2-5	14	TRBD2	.	CASSVGTSLKTQYF	TGTGCCAGCTCAGTAGGGACTAGCCTCAAGACCCAGTACTTC
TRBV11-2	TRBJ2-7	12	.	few	CASTPRAHEQYF	TGTGCCAGCACCCCTAGGGCTCACGAGCAGTACTTC
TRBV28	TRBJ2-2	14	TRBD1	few	CASLGTGMTGELFF	TGTGCCAGTCTCGGGACAGGGATGACCGGGGAGCTGTTTTTT
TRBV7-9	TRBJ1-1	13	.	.	CASSFSGTVEAFF	TGTGCCAGCAGCTTTTCCGGGACGGTTGAAGCTTTCTTT
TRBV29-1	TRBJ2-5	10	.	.	CSVDIRTQYF	TGCAGCGTTGATATCCGGACCCAGTACTTC
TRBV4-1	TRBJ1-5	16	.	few	CASSQVRDTSNQPQHF	TGCGCCAGCAGCCAAGTCCGGGACACTAGCAATCAGCCCCAGCATTTT
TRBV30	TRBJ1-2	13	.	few	CAWSITGRYGYTF	TGTGCCTGGAGTATCACAGGGAGATATGGCTACACCTTC
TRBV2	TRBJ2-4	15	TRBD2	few	CASRLTSGGKAIQYF	TGTGCCAGCAGGTTGACTAGCGGGGGGAAGGCCATTCAGTACTTC
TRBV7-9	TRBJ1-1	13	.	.	CASSLTLRTEAFF	TGTGCCAGCAGCTTAACCCTTAGGACTGAAGCTTTCTTT
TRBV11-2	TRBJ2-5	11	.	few	CASSLRETQYF	TGTGCCAGCAGCTTACGAGAGACCCAGTACTTC
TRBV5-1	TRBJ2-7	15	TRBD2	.	CASSAPGGDEVEQYF	TGCGCCAGCAGCGCCCCCGGGGGGGATGAGGTCGAGCAGTACTTC
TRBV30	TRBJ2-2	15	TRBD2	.	CAWSAGLANTGELFF	TGTGCCTGGAGTGCGGGACTAGCTAACACCGGGGAGCTGTTTTTT
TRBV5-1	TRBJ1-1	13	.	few	CASSLAADTEAFF	TGCGCCAGCAGCTTGGCCGCTGACACTGAAGCTTTCTTT
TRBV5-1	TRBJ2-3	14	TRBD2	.	CASSGGTNFNTQYF	TGCGCCAGCAGCGGCGGGACTAACTTCAATACGCAGTATTTT
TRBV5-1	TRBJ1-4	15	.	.	CASSLEGARAEKLFF	TGCGCCAGCAGCTTGGAGGGCGCCAGGGCTGAAAAACTGTTTTTT
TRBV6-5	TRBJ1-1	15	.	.	CASSYASTGNTEAFF	TGTGCCAGCAGTTACGCGTCCACAGGGAACACTGAAGCTTTCTTT
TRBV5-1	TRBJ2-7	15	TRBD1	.	CASSGPGTGATEQYF	TGCGCCAGCAGCGGGCCCGGGACAGGGGCTACCGAGCAGTACTTC
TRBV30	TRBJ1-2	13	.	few	CAWNSGAFYGYTF	TGTGCCTGGAATTCGGGGGCTTTCTATGGCTACACCTTC
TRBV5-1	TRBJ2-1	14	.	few	CASSRKEHGNEQFF	TGCGCCAGCAGCCGAAAAGAGCATGGCAATGAGCAGTTCTTC
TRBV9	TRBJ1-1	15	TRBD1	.	CASSTHGQGTTEAFF	TGTGCCAGCAGCACCCACGGACAGGGCACCACTGAAGCTTTCTTT
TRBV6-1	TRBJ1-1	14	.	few	CASSQGVMNTEAFF	TGTGCCAGCAGTCAAGGGGTCATGAACACTGAAGCTTTCTTT
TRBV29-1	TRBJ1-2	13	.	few	CSVPLRGNYGYTF	TGCAGCGTCCCTCTGAGGGGTAACTATGGCTACACCTTC
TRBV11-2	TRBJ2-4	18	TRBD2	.	CASSSGLAGAIAKNIQYF	TGTGCCAGCAGCTCGGGACTAGCGGGAGCCATAGCCAAAAACATTCAGTACTTC
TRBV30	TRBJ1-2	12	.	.	CAWSLLDDGYTF	TGTGCCTGGAGTCTCCTAGATGATGGCTACACCTTC